The present TCR beta chain was sequenced within a study of vaccination and CD4 T cells after COVID-19. The Oncomine TCR Beta short-read assay sequenced DNA from cultured CD4+ T cells. One entry per CDR3 protein, called by TCRdb with MiXCR from the PCR reads. Of roughly 17,000 distinct CDR3 sequences listed, approximately 52% are singletons. The germline CDR1 and CDR2 sequences are MNHEY and SVGAGI. The V and J ends lost 8 bases and 2 bases, in that order; junction bases with no gene match: 8. There are 14 residues in the CDR3. Treatment indicated: approximately 9-day PBMC culture with coronavirus spike peptide pools or control peptides (ViraFEST assay). First, ViraFEST expanded antigen-specific T cells with peptide pools, and next it sequenced the TCRs. A remark on this clonotype: Antigen unknown.

This receptor was taken from a human donor who had recovered from COVID-19. The sample comprised CD4+ T cells from blood, cultured in vitro. The rearrangement uses TRBV6-5 and TRBJ1-2; the match to TRBD1 covers 7 bases. The CDR3, as DNA: TGTGCCAGCTGTTGCCAGGGGGGAAACTATGGCTACACCTTC. Encoded protein: CASCCQGGNYGYTF.